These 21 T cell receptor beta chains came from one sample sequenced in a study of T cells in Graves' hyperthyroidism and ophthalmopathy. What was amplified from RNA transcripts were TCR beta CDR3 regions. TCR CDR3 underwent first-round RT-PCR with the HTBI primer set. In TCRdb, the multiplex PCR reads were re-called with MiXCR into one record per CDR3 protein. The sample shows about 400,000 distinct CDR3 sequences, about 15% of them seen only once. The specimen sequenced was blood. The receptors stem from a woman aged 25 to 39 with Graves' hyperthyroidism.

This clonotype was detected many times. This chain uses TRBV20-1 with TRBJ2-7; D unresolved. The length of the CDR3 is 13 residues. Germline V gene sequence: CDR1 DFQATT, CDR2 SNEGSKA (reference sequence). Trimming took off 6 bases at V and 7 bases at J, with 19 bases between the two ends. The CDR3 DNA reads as TGCAGTGCCAGCCCTGATAGGGTTGAGGAGCAGTACTTC. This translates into CSASPDRVEEQYF.

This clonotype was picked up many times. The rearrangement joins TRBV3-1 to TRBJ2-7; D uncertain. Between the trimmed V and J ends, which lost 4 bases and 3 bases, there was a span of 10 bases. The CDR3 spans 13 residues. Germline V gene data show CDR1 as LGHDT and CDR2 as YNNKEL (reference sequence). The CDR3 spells CASSPGPNYEQYF. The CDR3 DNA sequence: TGTGCCAGCAGCCCCGGGCCCAACTACGAGCAGTACTTC.

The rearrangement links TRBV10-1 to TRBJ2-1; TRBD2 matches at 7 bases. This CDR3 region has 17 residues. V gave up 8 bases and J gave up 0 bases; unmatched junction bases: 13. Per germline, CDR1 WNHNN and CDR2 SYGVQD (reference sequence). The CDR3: CASLPPPAGSSYNEQFF. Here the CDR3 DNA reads TGCGCCAGCCTCCCCCCTCCAGCGGGGAGCTCCTACAATGAGCAGTTCTTC.

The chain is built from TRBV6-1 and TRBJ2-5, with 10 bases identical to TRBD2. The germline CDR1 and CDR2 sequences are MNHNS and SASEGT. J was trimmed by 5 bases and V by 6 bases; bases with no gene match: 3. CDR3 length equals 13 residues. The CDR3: CASRRSGRETQYF. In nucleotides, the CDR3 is TGTGCCAGCAGGCGTAGCGGGAGGGAGACCCAGTACTTC.

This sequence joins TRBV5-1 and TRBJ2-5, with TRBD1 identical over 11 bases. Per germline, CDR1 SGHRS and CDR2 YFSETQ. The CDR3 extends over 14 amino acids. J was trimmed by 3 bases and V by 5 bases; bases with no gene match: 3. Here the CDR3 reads CASSMGQGEETQYF. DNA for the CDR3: TGCGCCAGCAGTATGGGACAGGGGGAAGAGACCCAGTACTTC. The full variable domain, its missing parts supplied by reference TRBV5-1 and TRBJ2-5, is KAGVTQTPRYLIKTRGQQVTLSCSPISGHRSVSWYQQTPGQGLQFLFEYFSETQRNKGNFPGRFSGRQFSNSRSEMNVSTLELGDSALYLCASSMGQGEETQYFGPGTRLLVL.

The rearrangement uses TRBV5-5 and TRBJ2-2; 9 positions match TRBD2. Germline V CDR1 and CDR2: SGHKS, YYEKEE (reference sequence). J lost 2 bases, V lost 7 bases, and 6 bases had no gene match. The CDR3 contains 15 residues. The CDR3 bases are TGTGCCAGCGGCCGTAGCGGGAGCAACACCGGGGAGCTGTTTTTT. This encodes CASGRSGSNTGELFF.

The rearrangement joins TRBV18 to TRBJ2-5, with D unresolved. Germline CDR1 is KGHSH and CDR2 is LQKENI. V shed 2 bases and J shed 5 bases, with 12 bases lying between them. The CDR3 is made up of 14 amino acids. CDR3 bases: TGTGCCAGCTCACCAGGGCAGGAATCCGAGACCCAGTACTTC. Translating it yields CASSPGQESETQYF.

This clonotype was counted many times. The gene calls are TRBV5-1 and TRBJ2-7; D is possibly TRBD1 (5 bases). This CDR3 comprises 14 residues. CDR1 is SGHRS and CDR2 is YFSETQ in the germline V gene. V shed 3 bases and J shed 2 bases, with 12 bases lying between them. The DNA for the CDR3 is TGCGCCAGCAGCTCTTGGACACCCCCCTACGAGCAGTACTTC. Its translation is CASSSWTPPYEQYF.

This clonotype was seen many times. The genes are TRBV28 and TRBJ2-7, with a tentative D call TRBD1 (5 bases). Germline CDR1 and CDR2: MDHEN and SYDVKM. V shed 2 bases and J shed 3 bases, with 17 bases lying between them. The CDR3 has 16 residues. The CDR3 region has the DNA TGTGCCAGCAGTTTAGGCGATAGGGGCCCCGACTACGAGCAGTACTTC. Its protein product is CASSLGDRGPDYEQYF.

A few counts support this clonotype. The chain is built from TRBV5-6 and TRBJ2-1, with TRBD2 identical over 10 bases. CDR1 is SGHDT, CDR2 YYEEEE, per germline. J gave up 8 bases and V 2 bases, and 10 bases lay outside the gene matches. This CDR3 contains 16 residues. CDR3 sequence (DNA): TGTGCCAGCAGCTTATATGGGACTAGCGATCCGGATGAGCAGTTCTTC. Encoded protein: CASSLYGTSDPDEQFF. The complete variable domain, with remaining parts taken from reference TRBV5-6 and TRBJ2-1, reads DAGVTQSPTHLIKTRGQQVTLRCSPKSGHDTVSWYQQALGQGPQFIFQYYEEEERQRGNFPDRFSGHQFPNYSSELNVNALLLGDSALYLCASSLYGTSDPDEQFFGPGTRLTVL.

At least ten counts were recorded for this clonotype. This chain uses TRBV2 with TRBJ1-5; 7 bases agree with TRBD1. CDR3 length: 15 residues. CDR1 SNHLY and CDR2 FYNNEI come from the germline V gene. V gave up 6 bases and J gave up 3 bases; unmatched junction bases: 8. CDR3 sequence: CASSLGGTDNQPQHF. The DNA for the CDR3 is TGTGCCAGCAGCCTGGGCGGGACAGACAATCAGCCCCAGCATTTT.

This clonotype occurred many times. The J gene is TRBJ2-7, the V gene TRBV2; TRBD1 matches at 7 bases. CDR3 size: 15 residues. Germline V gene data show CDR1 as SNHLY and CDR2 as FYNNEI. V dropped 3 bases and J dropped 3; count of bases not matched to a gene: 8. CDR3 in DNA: TGTGCCAGCAGTGATCCAACAGGGGCAGACTACGAGCAGTACTTC. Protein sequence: CASSDPTGADYEQYF.

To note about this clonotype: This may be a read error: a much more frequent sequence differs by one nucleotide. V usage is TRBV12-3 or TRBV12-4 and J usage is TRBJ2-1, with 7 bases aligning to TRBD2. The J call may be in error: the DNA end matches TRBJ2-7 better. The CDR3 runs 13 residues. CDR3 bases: TGTGCCAGCAGTTTCCGCGGGAGCAATGAGCAGTACTTC. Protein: CASSFRGSNEQYF.

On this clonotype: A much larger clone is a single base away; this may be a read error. The CDR3 DNA reads TGCAGTGCTAGAGATGCGACTAGCCCCTACAATGAGCAGTTCTTC. It is translated as CSARDATSPYNEQFF. The chain has TRBV20-1 and TRBJ2-1, with 7 bases matching TRBD2. V lost 0 bases to trimming and J lost 2 bases; unmatched junction nucleotides: 4. Germline V gene data show CDR1 as DFQATT and CDR2 as SNEGSKA (reference sequence). The CDR3 consists of 15 residues.

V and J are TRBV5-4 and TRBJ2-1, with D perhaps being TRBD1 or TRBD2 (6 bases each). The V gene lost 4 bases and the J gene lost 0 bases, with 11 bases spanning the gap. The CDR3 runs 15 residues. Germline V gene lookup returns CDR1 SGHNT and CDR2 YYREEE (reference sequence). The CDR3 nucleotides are TGTGCCAGCAGCACGGGGGCAAGCTCCTACAATGAGCAGTTCTTC. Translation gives CASSTGASSYNEQFF.

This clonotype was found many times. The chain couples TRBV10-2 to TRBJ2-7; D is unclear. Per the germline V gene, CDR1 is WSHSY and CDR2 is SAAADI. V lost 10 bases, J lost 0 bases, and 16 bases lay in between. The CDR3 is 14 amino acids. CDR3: CATVGRLSSYEQYF. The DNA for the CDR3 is TGCGCCACCGTAGGGCGCCTTAGCTCCTACGAGCAGTACTTC.

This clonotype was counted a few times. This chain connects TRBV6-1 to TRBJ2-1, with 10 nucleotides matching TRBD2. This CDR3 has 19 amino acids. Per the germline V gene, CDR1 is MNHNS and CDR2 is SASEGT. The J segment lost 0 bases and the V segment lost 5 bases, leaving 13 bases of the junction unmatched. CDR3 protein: CASSRGAGGGGSSYNEQFF. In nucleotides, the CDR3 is TGTGCCAGCAGTCGAGGAGCGGGAGGGGGGGGGAGCTCCTACAATGAGCAGTTCTTC.

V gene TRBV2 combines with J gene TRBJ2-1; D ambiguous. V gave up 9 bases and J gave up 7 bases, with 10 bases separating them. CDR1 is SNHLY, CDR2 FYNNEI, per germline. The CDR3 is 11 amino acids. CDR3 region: CARSTVNEQFF. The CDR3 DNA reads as TGTGCCAGAAGTACGGTAAATGAGCAGTTCTTC.

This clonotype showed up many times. The CDR3 DNA sequence: TGTGCCAGCGGTAAGGCTAGCGGATACTACGAGCAGTACTTC. It encodes CASGKASGYYEQYF. The chain joins TRBV28 to TRBJ2-7; 7 bases fit TRBD2. Germline V CDR1 and CDR2: MDHEN, SYDVKM. This CDR3 contains 14 residues. The trim removed 8 bases at V and 3 bases at J, leaving 10 bases unmatched.

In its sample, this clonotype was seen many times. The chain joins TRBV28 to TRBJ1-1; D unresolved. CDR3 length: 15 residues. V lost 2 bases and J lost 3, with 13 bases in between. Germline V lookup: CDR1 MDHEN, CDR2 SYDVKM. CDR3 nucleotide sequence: TGTGCCAGCAGTTTACCCCTATCAGTAGACACTGAAGCTTTCTTT. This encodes CASSLPLSVDTEAFF. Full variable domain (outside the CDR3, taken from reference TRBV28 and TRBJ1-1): DVKVTQSSRYLVKRTGEKVFLECVQDMDHENMFWYRQDPGLGLRLIYFSYDVKMKEKGDIPEGYSVSREKKERFSLILESASTNQTSMYLCASSLPLSVDTEAFFGQGTRLTVV.

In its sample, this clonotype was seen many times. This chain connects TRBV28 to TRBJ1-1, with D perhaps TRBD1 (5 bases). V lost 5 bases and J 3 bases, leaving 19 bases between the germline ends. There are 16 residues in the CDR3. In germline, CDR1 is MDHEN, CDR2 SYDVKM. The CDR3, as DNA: TGTGCCAGCAGTCCCCAGGGACGCCCTGGCGACACTGAAGCTTTCTTT. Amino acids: CASSPQGRPGDTEAFF.